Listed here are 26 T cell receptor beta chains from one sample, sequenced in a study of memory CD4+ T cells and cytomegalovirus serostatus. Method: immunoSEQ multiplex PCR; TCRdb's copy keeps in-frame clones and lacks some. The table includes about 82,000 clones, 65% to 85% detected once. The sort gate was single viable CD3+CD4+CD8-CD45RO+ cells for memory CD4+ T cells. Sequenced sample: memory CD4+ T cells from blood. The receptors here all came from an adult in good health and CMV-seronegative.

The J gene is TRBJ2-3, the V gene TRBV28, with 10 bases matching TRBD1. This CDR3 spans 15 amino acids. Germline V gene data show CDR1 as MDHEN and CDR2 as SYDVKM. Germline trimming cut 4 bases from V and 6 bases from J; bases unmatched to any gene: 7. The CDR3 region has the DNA TGTGCCAGCAGTTCCCGGACAGGGGGTCAGGATACGCAGTATTTT. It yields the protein CASSSRTGGQDTQYF.

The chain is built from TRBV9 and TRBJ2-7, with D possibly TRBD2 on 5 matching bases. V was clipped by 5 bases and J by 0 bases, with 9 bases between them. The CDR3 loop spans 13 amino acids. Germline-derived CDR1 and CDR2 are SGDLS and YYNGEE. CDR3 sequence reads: CASSSGSSYEQYF. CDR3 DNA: TGTGCCAGCAGTTCGGGGAGCTCCTACGAGCAGTACTTC.

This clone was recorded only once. CDR3 sequence reads: CASSDGQALRYEQYF. CDR3 coding DNA: TGCGCCAGCAGCGACGGACAGGCCCTTAGGTACGAGCAGTACTTC. This chain links TRBV5-1 with TRBJ2-7, with TRBD1 identical over 7 bases. The V gene end was trimmed by 4 bases and the J gene end by 4 bases; junction bases not matched to a gene: 11. From germline, CDR1 is SGHRS and CDR2 YFSETQ. The CDR3 loop spans 15 amino acids.

CDR3: CAISASGGIVLEQYF. In DNA form, the CDR3 reads TGTGCCATCAGTGCCTCCGGGGGGATTGTTCTCGAGCAGTACTTC. The V and J genes are TRBV10-3 and TRBJ2-7, with 7 bases identical to TRBD2. This CDR3 has 15 residues. From germline, CDR1 is ENHRY and CDR2 SYGVKD. J was trimmed by 6 bases and V by 4 bases; bases with no gene match: 12.

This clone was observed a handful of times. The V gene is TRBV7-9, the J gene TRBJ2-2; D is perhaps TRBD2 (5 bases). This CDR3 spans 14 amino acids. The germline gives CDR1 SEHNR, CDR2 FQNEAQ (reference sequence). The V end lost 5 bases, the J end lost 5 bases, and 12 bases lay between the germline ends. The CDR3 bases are TGTGCCAGCAGCCTGAGGGCAGCAACCGGGGAGCTGTTTTTT. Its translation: CASSLRAATGELFF.

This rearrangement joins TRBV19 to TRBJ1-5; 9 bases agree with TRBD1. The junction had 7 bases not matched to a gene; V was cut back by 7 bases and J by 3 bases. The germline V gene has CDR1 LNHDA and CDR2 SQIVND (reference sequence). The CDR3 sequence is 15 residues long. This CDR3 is CASTPTGGINQPQHF. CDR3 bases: TGTGCCAGTACCCCGACAGGGGGGATCAATCAGCCCCAGCATTTT.

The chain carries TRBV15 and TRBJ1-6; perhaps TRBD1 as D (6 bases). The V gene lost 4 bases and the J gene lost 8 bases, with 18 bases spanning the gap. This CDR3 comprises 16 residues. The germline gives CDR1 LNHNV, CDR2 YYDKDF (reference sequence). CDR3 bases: TGTGCCACCAGCACCCCCGTCGGGGGGCAGGATTCACCCCTCCACTTT. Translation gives CATSTPVGGQDSPLHF.

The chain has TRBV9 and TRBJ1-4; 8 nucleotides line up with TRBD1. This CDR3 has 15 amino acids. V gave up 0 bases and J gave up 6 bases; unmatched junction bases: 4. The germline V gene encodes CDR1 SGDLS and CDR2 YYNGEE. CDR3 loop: CASSVALGQDEKLFF. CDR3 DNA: TGTGCCAGCAGCGTAGCTCTGGGACAGGATGAAAAACTGTTTTTT.

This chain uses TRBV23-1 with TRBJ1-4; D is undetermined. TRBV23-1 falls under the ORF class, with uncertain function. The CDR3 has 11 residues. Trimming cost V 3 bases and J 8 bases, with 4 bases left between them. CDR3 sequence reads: CASSQREKLFF. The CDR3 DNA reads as TGCGCCAGCAGTCAGAGGGAAAAACTGTTTTTT.

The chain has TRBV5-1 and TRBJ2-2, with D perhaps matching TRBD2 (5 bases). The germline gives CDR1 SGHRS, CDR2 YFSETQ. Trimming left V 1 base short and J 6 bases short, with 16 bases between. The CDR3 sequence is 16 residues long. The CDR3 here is CASSLPDSSSAGELFF. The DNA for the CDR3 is TGCGCCAGCAGCTTGCCCGATAGTAGTAGCGCCGGGGAGCTGTTTTTT.

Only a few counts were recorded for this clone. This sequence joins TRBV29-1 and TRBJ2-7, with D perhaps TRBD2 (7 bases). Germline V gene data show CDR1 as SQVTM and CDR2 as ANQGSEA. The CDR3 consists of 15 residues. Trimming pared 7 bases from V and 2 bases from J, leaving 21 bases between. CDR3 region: CSAGRGELSPYEQYF. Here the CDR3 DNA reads TGCAGCGCAGGGAGGGGGGAACTCTCCCCCTACGAGCAGTACTTC.

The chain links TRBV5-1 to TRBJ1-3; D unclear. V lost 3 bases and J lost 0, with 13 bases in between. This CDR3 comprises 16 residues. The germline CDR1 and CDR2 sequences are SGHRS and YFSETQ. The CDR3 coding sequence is TGCGCCAGCAGCTCCGGACTTACAGCCTCTGGAAACACCATATATTTT. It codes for CASSSGLTASGNTIYF.

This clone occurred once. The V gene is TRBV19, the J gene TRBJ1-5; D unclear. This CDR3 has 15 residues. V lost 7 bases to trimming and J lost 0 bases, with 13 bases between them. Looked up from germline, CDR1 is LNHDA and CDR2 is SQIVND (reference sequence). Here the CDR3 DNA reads TGTGCCAGTACTTGGTCAGCAAATAGCAATCAGCCCCAGCATTTT. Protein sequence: CASTWSANSNQPQHF.

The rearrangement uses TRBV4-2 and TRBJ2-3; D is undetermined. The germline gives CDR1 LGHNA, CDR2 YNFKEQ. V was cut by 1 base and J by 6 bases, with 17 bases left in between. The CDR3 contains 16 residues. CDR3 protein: CASSQGADVAGDTQYF. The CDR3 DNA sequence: TGTGCCAGCAGCCAAGGTGCAGACGTGGCCGGGGATACGCAGTATTTT.

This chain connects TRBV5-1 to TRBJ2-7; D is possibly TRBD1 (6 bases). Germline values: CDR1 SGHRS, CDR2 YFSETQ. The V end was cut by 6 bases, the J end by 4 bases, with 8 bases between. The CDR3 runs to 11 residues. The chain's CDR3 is CASKGEYEQYF. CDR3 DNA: TGCGCCAGCAAGGGGGAGTACGAGCAGTACTTC.

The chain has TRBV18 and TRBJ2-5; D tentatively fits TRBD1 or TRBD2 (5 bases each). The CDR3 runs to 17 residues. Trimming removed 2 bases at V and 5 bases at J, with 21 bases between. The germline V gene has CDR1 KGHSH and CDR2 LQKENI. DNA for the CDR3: TGTGCCAGCTCACCAAGAGTGGGGCCCCGCACGGGGGAGACCCAGTACTTC. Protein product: CASSPRVGPRTGETQYF.

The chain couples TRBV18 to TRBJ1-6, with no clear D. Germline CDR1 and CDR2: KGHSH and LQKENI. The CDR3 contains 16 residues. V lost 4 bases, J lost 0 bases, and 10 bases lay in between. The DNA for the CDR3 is TGTGCCAGCTCACGGGAGGAAAGCTCCTATAATTCACCCCTCCACTTT. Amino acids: CASSREESSYNSPLHF.

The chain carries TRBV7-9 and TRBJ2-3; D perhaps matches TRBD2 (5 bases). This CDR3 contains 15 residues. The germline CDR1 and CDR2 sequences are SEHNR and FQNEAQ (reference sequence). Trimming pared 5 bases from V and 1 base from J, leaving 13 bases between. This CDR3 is CASSPRLGGTDTQYF. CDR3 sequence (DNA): TGTGCCAGCAGCCCCCGACTGGGAGGCACAGATACGCAGTATTTT.

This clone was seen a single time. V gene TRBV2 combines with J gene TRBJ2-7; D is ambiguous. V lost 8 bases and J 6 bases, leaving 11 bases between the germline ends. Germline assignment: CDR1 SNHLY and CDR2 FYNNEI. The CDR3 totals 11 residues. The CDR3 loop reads CASSGRLEQYF. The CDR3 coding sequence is TGTGCCAGCTCCGGACGGCTCGAGCAGTACTTC.

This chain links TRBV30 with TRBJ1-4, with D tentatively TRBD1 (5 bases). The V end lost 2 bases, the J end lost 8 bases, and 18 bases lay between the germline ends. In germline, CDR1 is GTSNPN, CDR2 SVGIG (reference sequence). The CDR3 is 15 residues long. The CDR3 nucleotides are TGTGCCTGGAGTCCGCTTACAGGTGCCCGGGAAAAACTGTTTTTT. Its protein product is CAWSPLTGAREKLFF. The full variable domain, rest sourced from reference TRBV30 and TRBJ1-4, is SQTIHQWPATLVQPVGSPLSLECTVEGTSNPNLYWYRQAAGRGLQLLFYSVGIGQISSEVPQNLSASRPQDRQFILSSKKLLLSDSGFYLCAWSPLTGAREKLFFGSGTQLSVL.

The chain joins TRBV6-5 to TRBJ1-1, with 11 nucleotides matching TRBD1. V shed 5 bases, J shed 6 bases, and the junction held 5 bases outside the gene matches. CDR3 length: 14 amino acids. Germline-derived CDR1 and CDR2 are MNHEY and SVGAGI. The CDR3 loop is CASSRGQGGAEAFF. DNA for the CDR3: TGTGCCAGCAGTAGGGGACAGGGGGGTGCTGAAGCTTTCTTT.

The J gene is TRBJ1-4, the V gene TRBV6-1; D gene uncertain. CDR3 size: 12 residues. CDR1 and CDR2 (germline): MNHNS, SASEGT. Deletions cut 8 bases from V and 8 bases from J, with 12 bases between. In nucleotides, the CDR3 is TGTGCCAGCTCGATCGCCGTCGAAAAACTGTTTTTT. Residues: CASSIAVEKLFF.

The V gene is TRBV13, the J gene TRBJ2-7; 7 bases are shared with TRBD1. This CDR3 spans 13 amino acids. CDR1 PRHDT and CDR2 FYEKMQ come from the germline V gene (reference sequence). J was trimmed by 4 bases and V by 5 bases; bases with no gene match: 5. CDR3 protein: CASSPLTGYEQYF. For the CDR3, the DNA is TGTGCCAGCAGCCCCTTGACAGGGTACGAGCAGTACTTC.

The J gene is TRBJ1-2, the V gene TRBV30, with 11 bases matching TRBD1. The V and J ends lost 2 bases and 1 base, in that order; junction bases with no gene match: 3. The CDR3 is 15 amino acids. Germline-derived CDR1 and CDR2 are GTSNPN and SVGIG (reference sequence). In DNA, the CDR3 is TGTGCCTGGAGTACCGGGACAGGGGGTAACTATGGCTACACCTTC. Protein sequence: CAWSTGTGGNYGYTF.

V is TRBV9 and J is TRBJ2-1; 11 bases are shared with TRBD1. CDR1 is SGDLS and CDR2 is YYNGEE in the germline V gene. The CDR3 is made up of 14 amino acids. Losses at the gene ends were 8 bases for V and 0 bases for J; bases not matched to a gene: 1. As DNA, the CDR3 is TGTGCCAGTGGGACAGGGGGCTCCTACAATGAGCAGTTCTTC. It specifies CASGTGGSYNEQFF.

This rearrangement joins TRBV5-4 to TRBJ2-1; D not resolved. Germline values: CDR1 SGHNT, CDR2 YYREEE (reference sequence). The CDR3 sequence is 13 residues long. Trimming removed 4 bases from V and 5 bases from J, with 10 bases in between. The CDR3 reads CASSPHYNNEQFF. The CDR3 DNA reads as TGTGCCAGCAGCCCGCACTACAACAATGAGCAGTTCTTC.